This T cell receptor beta chain was obtained from a study of vaccination effects on CD4 cells after COVID-19. Study results and caveats: After vaccination, at late timepoints, clones induced by infection and by vaccine contracted markedly. Convalescent patients were scarce, and early post-infection timepoints were absent.

The culture ran for around ten days before CD4+ T cells were isolated. People in the vaccine group had not been infected with SARS-CoV-2 before, and their nucleocapsid antibodies were negative. In the cultures, half the medium was exchanged for IL-2 medium on days 3 and 7. Data came from immunoSEQ multiplex PCR; TCRdb stores just in-frame clones and leaves some out. The repertoire includes tens of thousands of clones, about 73% of them detected once, and 9.5% to 12% sits in the top ten. Germline V CDR1 and CDR2: LNHDA, SQIVND (reference sequence). The junction had 9 bases not matched to a gene; V was cut back by 4 bases and J by 5 bases. The CDR3 totals 16 residues. In this sample, this clone turned up a few times. Its target is unknown.

The receptor was isolated from a human donor who received a COVID-19 vaccine. The chain links TRBV19 to TRBJ2-7, with 12 bases that match TRBD1. Sequenced material: CD4+ T cells from PBMCs cultured without peptide, taken before COVID-19 vaccination. CDR3 sequence (DNA): TGTGCCAGTAGTACAACCCGGGACAGGGGGCGAGACGAGCAGTACTTC. It translates to CASSTTRDRGRDEQYF. Variable domain in full (rest from reference TRBV19 and TRBJ2-7): DGGITQSPKYLFRKEGQNVTLSCEQNLNHDAMYWYRQDPGQGLRLIYYSQIVNDFQKGDIAEGYSVSREKKESFPLTVTSAQKNPTAFYLCASSTTRDRGRDEQYFGPGTRLTVT.